This is a list of T cell receptor beta chains from one sample in a study of shared clonotypes between healthy human individuals. Some clones are missing from TCRdb's copy, which holds only in-frame ones; the method was immunoSEQ multiplex PCR. This table holds roughly 890,000 clones, 80% to 95% found once. The sequenced sample was naive CD8+ T cells sorted from blood. The source is a man aged 25 to 40 in good health. Both conserved end residues are part of each CDR3. Fields, in order: D gene, clone size, V gene, J gene, CDR3 DNA, CDR3 protein. The D gene is left open where the match is weak. Size is stated for part of the rows, as once, few or many counts, or as a class when the clone is expanded.

>NA|NA|TRBV6-5|TRBJ2-1
TGTGCCAGCAGTTACCTCTCATCAGGGGCCTACAATGAGCAGTTCTTC
CASSYLSSGAYNEQFF
>NA|NA|TRBV6-5|TRBJ2-1
TGTGCCAGCAGTCTTCTAAGCTCCTACAATGAGCAGTTCTTC
CASSLLSSYNEQFF
>NA|NA|TRBV5-4|TRBJ2-3
TGTGCCAGCAGCTGGAAGGGATTAGCGAACACAGATACGCAGTATTTT
CASSWKGLANTDTQYF
>TRBD2|NA|TRBV2|TRBJ2-3
TGTGCCAGCAGTGAGCTAGCGGGAAGTACGGATACGCAGTATTTT
CASSELAGSTDTQYF
>NA|NA|TRBV9|TRBJ1-1
TGTGCCAGCAGCGTAGCCGCTCAGCCCCATAACACTGAAGCTTTCTTT
CASSVAAQPHNTEAFF
>TRBD2|NA|TRBV29-1|TRBJ2-7
TGCAGCGTGGGGACTAGCGGGAGGTCTGACGAGCAGTACTTC
CSVGTSGRSDEQYF
>NA|few|TRBV11-3|TRBJ2-3
TGTGCCAGCAGCTTAGGTTTTATTTCAGATACGCAGTATTTT
CASSLGFISDTQYF
>NA|NA|TRBV4-3|TRBJ1-4
TGCGCCAGCAGTCTAGACCCGGCAACTAATGAAAAACTGTTTTTT
CASSLDPATNEKLFF
>NA|NA|TRBV27|TRBJ2-1
TGTGCCAGCAGTTTATCTAAAGCAGGTTACAATGAGCAGTTCTTC
CASSLSKAGYNEQFF
>NA|NA|TRBV7-9|TRBJ2-7
TGTGCCATCCCGGGGTACAAGGGCTCCTACGAGCAGTACTTC
CAIPGYKGSYEQYF
>TRBD1|NA|TRBV4-1|TRBJ1-2
TGCGCCAGCAGGGGACAGGGGAACGGCTACACCTTC
CASRGQGNGYTF
>NA|few|TRBV4-2|TRBJ2-1
TGTGCCAGCAGCCCCAGTCGGGGGGACAAATACAATGAGCAGTTCTTC
CASSPSRGDKYNEQFF
>TRBD1|NA|TRBV7-9|TRBJ2-7
TGTGCCAGCAGCCCCGGGGACAGCTCCTACGAGCAGTACTTC
CASSPGDSSYEQYF
>NA|once|TRBV2|TRBJ2-1
TGTGCCAGCGAGGGACTTGAATACGTCTTCAATGAGCAGTTCTTC
CASEGLEYVFNEQFF
>NA|NA|TRBV11-2|TRBJ1-1
TGTGCCAGCCAGGGAGAGATTCCTGAAGCTTTCTTT
CASQGEIPEAFF
>NA|NA|TRBV29-1|TRBJ2-7
TGCAGCGTGGGAAGTGGAATATCCTACGAGCAGTACTTC
CSVGSGISYEQYF
>NA|NA|TRBV12-5|TRBJ2-3
TGTGCTAGTGGCCGGGACTTCCCTGGGTATACGCAGTATTTT
CASGRDFPGYTQYF
>NA|once|TRBV28|TRBJ1-1
TGTGCCAGCAGTTTCCCCCAGGGGAACACTGAAGCTTTCTTT
CASSFPQGNTEAFF
>TRBD2|NA|TRBV30|TRBJ2-1
TGTGCCTGGAGTGGACTAGCGGGATCAGTTTCGTTTGTCCATTACAATGAGCAGTTCTTC
CAWSGLAGSVSFVHYNEQFF
>NA|NA|TRBV6-1|TRBJ2-7
TGTGCCAGCAGTGAGCTAGGGACGGGGAGCTCCTACGAGCAGTACTTC
CASSELGTGSSYEQYF
>NA|once|TRBV29-1|TRBJ2-4
TGCAGCGCCCGTTCATGGGAAGCCAAAAACATTCAGTACTTC
CSARSWEAKNIQYF
>NA|NA|TRBV10-3|TRBJ2-7
TGTGCCATCAGTGAGGGCGGGACAGAATTCTACGAGCAGTACTTC
CAISEGGTEFYEQYF
>NA|once|TRBV29-1|TRBJ2-3
TGCAGCACTACACGGGGAGGCCTACCCACAGATACGCAGTATTTT
CSTTRGGLPTDTQYF
>NA|NA|TRBV27|TRBJ2-7
TGTGCCAGCAGTCAACTAGGGGACGAGCAGTACTTC
CASSQLGDEQYF
>NA|NA|TRBV7-2|TRBJ2-1
TGTGCCAGCAGCTTAGCCGGGACGGACCCTGAGCAGTTCTTC
CASSLAGTDPEQFF
>NA|NA|TRBV5-6|TRBJ2-7
TGTGCCAGCAGCTTGGATAGTTGGGAAGGCGAGCAGTACTTC
CASSLDSWEGEQYF
>NA|NA|TRBV7-6|TRBJ2-2
TGTGCCAGCAGCTTAGAGCGGGCGCAGAGCATGGCCATCTCTTCCACCGGGGAGCTGTTTTTT
CASSLERAQSMAISSTGELFF
>TRBD1|NA|TRBV7-9|TRBJ1-1
TGTGCCAGCAGCTGGGGGACAGGGGGCCGCACTGAAGCTTTCTTT
CASSWGTGGRTEAFF
>TRBD2|NA|TRBV11-2|TRBJ2-7
TGTGCCAGCAGCTTAGGGCGGGGAGGGCCGTCCTACGAGCAGTACTTC
CASSLGRGGPSYEQYF
>NA|NA|TRBV11-2|TRBJ2-7
TGTGCCAGCAGCTTAGGTGTTTTCTACGAGCAGTACTTC
CASSLGVFYEQYF
>NA|NA|TRBV5-6|TRBJ2-7
TGTGCCAGCAGCTTGCGGCCAATTGGCTACGAGCAGTACTTC
CASSLRPIGYEQYF
>TRBD2|NA|TRBV5-8|TRBJ2-1
TGTGCCAGCAACTCCGCCGGGACTAGCGTAAAGAATGAGCAGTTCTTC
CASNSAGTSVKNEQFF
>NA|NA|TRBV2|TRBJ2-1
TGTGCCAGCGGCCCAGGGGGGGGTGAGCAGTTCTTC
CASGPGGGEQFF
>NA|once|TRBV13|TRBJ2-7
TGTGCCAGCAGCTTGAGGGAGGGGGGCGCTGCCTACGAGCAGTACTTC
CASSLREGGAAYEQYF
>NA|NA|TRBV28|TRBJ2-7
TGTGCCAGCAGCTCTGGACTGGGTACCGAGCAGTACTTC
CASSSGLGTEQYF
>NA|NA|TRBV28|TRBJ2-1
TGTGCCAGCACCCGGAGCTCCTACAATGAGCAGTTCTTC
CASTRSSYNEQFF
>TRBD2|NA|TRBV29-1|TRBJ2-1
TGCAGCGCTGGGCGGGAGAGGCCCAATGAGCAGTTCTTC
CSAGRERPNEQFF
>TRBD2|NA|TRBV9|TRBJ2-7
TGTGCCAGCAGCGTGGAGGGGACTAGCAACCACGAGCAGTACTTC
CASSVEGTSNHEQYF
>NA|once|TRBV2|TRBJ2-7
TGTGCCAGCAGTGTGAGCGCGTTCTACGAGCAGTACTTC
CASSVSAFYEQYF
>NA|NA|TRBV7-3|TRBJ2-2
TGTGCCAGCAGCTCGCTAGGTCCCGGGGAGCTGTTTTTT
CASSSLGPGELFF
>NA|NA|TRBV15|TRBJ2-3
TGTGCCACCAGCAGCCGACTATCAGGCACAGATACGCAGTATTTT
CATSSRLSGTDTQYF
>TRBD1|NA|TRBV18|TRBJ1-4
TGTGCCAGCTCACCACGACAGGGGGTTGGCGATGAAAAACTGTTTTTT
CASSPRQGVGDEKLFF
>NA|NA|TRBV7-9|TRBJ2-1
TGTGCCAGCTTAGACCTGCACAGTTCTGATGAGCAGTTCTTC
CASLDLHSSDEQFF
>TRBD1|few|TRBV2|TRBJ1-5
TGTGCCAGCAGTGAAGCGCCAAAGGGGGCGTATAGCAATCAGCCCCAGCATTTT
CASSEAPKGAYSNQPQHF
>NA|NA|TRBV10-3|TRBJ2-7
TGTGCCACGGCTGATAGGGACATAGGATACGAGCAGTACTTC
CATADRDIGYEQYF
>NA|NA|TRBV29-1|TRBJ2-3
TGCAGCGTTGAAGGGGGGGGGCGTTATAGCACAGATACGCAGTATTTT
CSVEGGGRYSTDTQYF
>TRBD2|NA|TRBV27|TRBJ2-7
TGTGCCAGCAGTTATCTAGCGGGAGCGGCGTACGAGCAGTACTTC
CASSYLAGAAYEQYF
>NA|once|TRBV7-6|TRBJ2-6
TGTGCCAGCAGCGGGTACTCTGGGGCCAACGTCCTGACTTTC
CASSGYSGANVLTF
>NA|NA|TRBV11-2|TRBJ2-5
TGTGCCAGCAGCCGCTTCGCAGGGGAAGAGACCCAGTACTTC
CASSRFAGEETQYF
>NA|NA|TRBV7-9|TRBJ2-1
TGTGCCAGCAGCGTAAGGGTAGGCGTGGGGGCGGAAAAAGCGAATGAGCAGTTCTTC
CASSVRVGVGAEKANEQFF
>NA|NA|TRBV19|TRBJ2-5
TGTGCCAGTAGTATAATGTTTTCGCTAGTGCAAGAGACCCAGTACTTC
CASSIMFSLVQETQYF
>TRBD2|NA|TRBV4-2|TRBJ2-2
TGTGCCAGCAGTGCCGGGACTAGCGAAACCGGGGAGCTGTTTTTT
CASSAGTSETGELFF